One T cell receptor beta chain is described in this entry. Its antigen is not known. These data come from a study of cytomegalovirus exposure and HLA in healthy donors. Study observations and caveats: Among the sequence variants, a highly shared cluster was likely an artifact of sequencing. V- and J-gene trimming of TCR beta was linked (in a later analysis) to a missense DCLRE1C variant.

Primers included in the PCR were 60 Vbeta and 13 Jbeta primers. TCRdb keeps only in-frame clones here, not all; method: immunoSEQ multiplex PCR. The data show more than 110,000 clones, about 80% seen once. Germline V gene sequence: CDR1 SGHNT, CDR2 YYREEE (reference sequence). Trimming at V came to 3 bases and at J to 5 bases, leaving 7 bases not matched to a gene. CDR3 size: 14 residues. The origin of this receptor is a man aged 40-49 years in good health and CMV-seropositive. Input material: PBMCs. The V gene is TRBV5-4, the J gene TRBJ2-7; 8 bases are a match to TRBD1. The CDR3 sequence: CASSYQGASHEQYF. CDR3 in DNA: TGTGCCAGCAGCTACCAGGGGGCCAGCCACGAGCAGTACTTC. Supplemented by reference TRBV5-4 and TRBJ2-7, the full variable domain reads ETGVTQSPTHLIKTRGQQVTLRCSSQSGHNTVSWYQQALGQGPQFIFQYYREEENGRGNFPPRFSGLQFPNYSSELNVNALELDDSALYLCASSYQGASHEQYFGPGTRLTVT.